This entry concerns a single T cell receptor beta chain. Its matching antigen is unknown. The sample is drawn from a study of OX40 agonist ivuxolimab in advanced cancers. Looking at the study overall: A mean age of approximately 58 years, range about 23 to 80, was recorded, and approximately 80% were male. Prior anti-PD-1, anti-PD-L1 or anti-CTLA-4 therapy was allowed; 30% to 40% had some.

Using immunoSEQ multiplex PCR, the repertoire was profiled, and TCRdb retains in-frame clones only, with some absent. The data hold about 70,000 clones, with approximately 86% observed a single time. Study-wide results and caveats: At 0.1 to 3.0 mg/kg, CD4+ and CD8+ blood T cells expanded clonally by week 6. Individuals who were partial responders at 0.1-3.0 mg/kg had clonal expansion that ranked among the lowest.

Germline values: CDR1 MNHNS, CDR2 SASEGT. The CDR3 spans 13 residues. The V end lost 6 bases, the J end lost 3 bases, and 8 bases lay between the germline ends. The chain has TRBV6-1 and TRBJ2-2; D is unresolved. The sequencing here drew on CD4+ or CD8+ T cells sorted from blood, taken in a trial of the OX40 agonist ivuxolimab. The clonotype originates from an adult with an advanced solid tumor such as melanoma, head and neck, liver or kidney cancer. The CDR3 DNA follows: TGTGCCAGCAGGCCTATGGACACCGGGGAGCTGTTTTTT. Its translation is CASRPMDTGELFF.